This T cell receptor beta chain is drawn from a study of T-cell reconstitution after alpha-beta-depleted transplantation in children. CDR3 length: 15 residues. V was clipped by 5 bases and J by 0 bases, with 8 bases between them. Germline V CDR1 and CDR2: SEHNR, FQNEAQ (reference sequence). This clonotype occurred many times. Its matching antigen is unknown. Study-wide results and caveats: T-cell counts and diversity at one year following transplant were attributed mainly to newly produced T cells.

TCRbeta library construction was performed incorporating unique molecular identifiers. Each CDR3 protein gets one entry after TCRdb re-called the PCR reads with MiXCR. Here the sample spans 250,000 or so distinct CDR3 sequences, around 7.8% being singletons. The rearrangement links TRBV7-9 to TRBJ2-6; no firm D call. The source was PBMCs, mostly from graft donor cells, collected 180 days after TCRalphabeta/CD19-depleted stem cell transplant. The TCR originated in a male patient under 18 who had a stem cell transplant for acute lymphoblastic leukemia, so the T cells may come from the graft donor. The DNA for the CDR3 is TGTGCCAGCAGCCCACGGCTCTCTGGGGCCAACGTCCTGACTTTC. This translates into CASSPRLSGANVLTF.